This T cell receptor (beta chain) was captured in a study of cytomegalovirus exposure and HLA in healthy donors (dated by TCRdb to 2015 to 2018). In terms of the full investigation: According to an earlier analysis of a few hundred of the donors, some 180 million T cells yielded some 110 million unique TCR beta sequences and 276 Gb of sequence data. About 320 gigabases of sequencing data and 78 million or so unique TCR sequences were included in an early release covering roughly 700 HLA-typed donors. Of the 300 to 500 genotyped donors, 70% to 90% were placed in the genetic ancestry cluster associated with self-reported Caucasian donors. The study aimed to test whether signatures of past pathogen exposure could be identified by cataloging public T cell receptors. Using immunosequencing, the study profiled T cell repertoires from roughly 650 subjects and related those repertoires to cytomegalovirus serostatus. Besides the first cohort of roughly 700 subjects, a separate validation cohort made up of roughly 130 different subjects was used. To predict cytomegalovirus infection status, the study combined high-throughput TCR immunosequencing, statistical association of individual TCRs with disease status, and machine learning. A later analysis re-analyzed previously published TCR beta repertoires from hundreds of donors and added high-resolution HLA genotyping to study TCR occurrence patterns. The later analysis used no new phenotypic data to find candidate immune exposures, relying instead on TCR beta sequences and their occurrence across donors. An earlier analysis of 587 of the donors applied high-throughput TCR beta sequencing to assess whether each TCR beta V gene segment acted as functional or pseudogenic. Alongside the repertoire data, information on donor age, sex, ethnicity and CMV serostatus was compiled. In a later genetic analysis, genome-wide SNP genotypes for about three fifths of the roughly 670 donors were used, and that subset was treated as a discovery cohort. All discovery cohort repertoires had been generated on a single sequencing platform. Class I and class II HLA loci were covered by the typing at four-digit resolution. Typing coverage differed by locus: A, B, C, DRB1 and DQB1 were typed in roughly 629-630 donors, DQA1 in roughly 510, DPA1 in around 610, and DPB1 in just under 480. About 5 DR-DQ haplotypes were handled as single units for association and clustering, since linkage in the cohort was strong. On average, over 200,000 unique TCR beta nucleotide sequences were sequenced per donor among some 430 genotyped donors of the cohort, with 15% to 20% of those sequences being non-productive. Beyond this particular receptor, the publication reports: At a false discovery rate of 0.05, a later analysis linked some 17,000 TCR beta sequences to specific HLA alleles. CMV serostatus was the only immune exposure information available for the cohort. In vitro tests confirmed that three of the cytomegalovirus-associated TCR beta chains recognize cytomegalovirus antigens. Broadly in line with IMGT annotations, most TCR beta V segments showed up in productive rearrangements about 87% or about 30% of the time in an earlier analysis of several hundred of the donors. Some IMGT-functional V segments, including TRBV6-2 and TRBV6-3, could not be distinguished by the 87-base-pair reads and were therefore excluded. This cohort had only TCR beta chains sequenced, and the lack of alpha or paired-chain data limited which features could be detected. V-gene and J-gene trimming of TCR beta chains was associated with a missense DCLRE1C variant in a later genetic analysis, and the association was replicated in an independent cohort. Linkage disequilibrium might explain the correlated functional status among segregating V segments, but an unknown experimental factor could not be ruled out. Sequencing depth was assumed to be roughly uniform across donors in the presence/absence analyses, though that assumption may not hold. Several of the top co-occurrence clusters appeared to be linked to parvovirus B19, influenza, CMV and Epstein-Barr virus, according to a later analysis. Compared with equally common non-associated chains, HLA-associated TCR beta chains in a later analysis were more clonally expanded and had lower generation probabilities. It was suggested by the authors that the approach could potentially be generalized to other disease states and immunological phenotypes. A later analysis found that TCR association rates varied across HLA loci, with DRB1 alleles showing the most associated TCRs and HLA-C alleles the fewest. HLA typing was unavailable for some donors at each locus, so association tests used only the typed subset. A cluster of highly shared sequence variants was judged likely to be a technical artifact of the sequencing pipeline. A later analysis found that most CMV-associated TCR beta chains appeared HLA-restricted, with HLA associations seemingly driven largely by CMV exposure. In both the original and validation cohorts, the classifier was reported to diagnose cytomegalovirus status with high specificity and sensitivity. While some public TCRs were present in many individuals, most TCR sequences turned up only very rarely across donors. A further reported finding was that TCR beta sequences accurately predicted the HLA-A and HLA-B alleles for most subjects in the first cohort. Over 15 rarely observed V segments, including chromosome 9 orphons, were excluded from the earlier analysis of approximately 600 of the donors because counts were too low. A later genetic analysis reported fewer N-insertions in productive TCRs among donors in an Asian-associated ancestry cluster than the roughly 700-donor mean. When HLA alleles, especially DR and DQ, strongly co-occurred, TCR associations were difficult to assign to individual alleles. The study listed 150 to 200 TCR beta chains as associated with cytomegalovirus.

The library was obtained by the immunoSEQ multiplex PCR assay. The multiplex PCR relied on a mix of 60 forward primers for TCR Vbeta segments and 13 reverse primers for TCR Jbeta segments. The CDR3 region of rearranged TCR beta genes was amplified from genomic DNA with a multiplex PCR assay. Amplified TCR beta libraries were sequenced as 87-base-pair reads on the Illumina HiSeq System. The published analysis was carried out like this. A later analysis counted approximately 84 million unique TCR beta chains across the 550 to 700 repertoires, and 10 million to 12 million of these chains were shared by at least two donors. A nearest-neighbor algorithm error-corrected the raw reads and collapsed the reads into unique sequences, merging closely related sequences to remove PCR and sequencing errors. V, D and J gene segments were assigned by aligning CDR3 sequences to IMGT reference sequences. For a sequence to be retained, a match of at least six nucleotides to both a V gene segment and a J gene segment was required. Rearrangements were classified as productive when the CDR3 lacked stop codons and remained in frame with V and J, and all other rearrangements were classified as non-productive. Following IMGT convention, CDR3 was defined as the stretch from the second conserved V-encoded cysteine to the conserved J-encoded phenylalanine. Sequences without an unambiguous match to a single V gene segment were excluded from the earlier analysis of about 600 of the donors. An earlier analysis of 500 to 600 of the donors classified V segments as functional when productive rearrangements were above 56.7% and as segregating when the standard deviation between donors was above 5%. To diagnose cytomegalovirus status from the catalog of TCR beta chain sequences, a statistical classification framework was built. V and J gene assignment, in a later analysis, came from comparing TCR nucleotide sequences with IMGT/GENE-DB human TR gene sequences. Using the TCRdist pipeline, a later analysis assigned CDR3 sequences along with most-parsimonious VDJ recombination scenarios. In a later analysis, each TCR beta chain was defined by its CDR3 amino acid sequence together with its V-gene family, and reads without a unique V-gene family were excluded. To address suspected cross-contamination and a sequencing artifact, a later analysis removed approximately 600 highly shared, low-generation-probability nucleotide sequences. For each public chain, a later analysis derived a clonal expansion index from normalized ranks of inferred template counts within each repertoire. In a later analysis, generation probabilities were computed using a VDJ recombination model fitted to out-of-frame rearrangements, and the results were checked against IGoR. A later analysis scored TCR-TCR, TCR-HLA and TCR-CMV co-occurrence with hypergeometric tests, applying a repertoire-size bias correction to TCR pairs. A later analysis estimated false discovery rates by permuting HLA or CMV assignments 20 times. A later analysis grouped co-occurring TCRs with DBSCAN, adding TCRdist sequence similarity when clustering within HLA-allele-positive subsets. For co-occurrence clustering, repertoires with fewer than 30,000 or more than 120,000 public chains were excluded, along with several repertoires with anomalous nucleotide sharing. TCRdb re-hosts the immuneACCESS table, in-frame sequences only. Its copies lack some clones; in the studies checked, an unresolved V gene accounts for under half of them, and the cause for the rest is not known. D and trimming come from the DNA, and the V and J calls and clone size come from that table. Here the sample has fewer than 200,000 clones; approximately 76% occur a single time. Jointly, the top ten make up more than 1.2% of the sample.

The cohort consisted of 600 to 700 healthy bone marrow donors. At the time of sampling, all cohort members were nominally healthy, though unrecorded immune exposures were likely present. The donor was CMV seronegative and was included in the group of approximately 350 seronegative cohort members. A peripheral blood sample was provided by each donor, and peripheral blood mononuclear cells were used for TCR beta sequencing. The Qiagen DNeasy Blood Extraction Kit was used to extract genomic DNA from the blood cell samples. The germline V gene gives CDR1 as ENHRY and CDR2 as SYGVKD. From its cysteine to its phenylalanine, the CDR3 spans 13 amino acids. Just the 39-base CDR3 DNA is kept, in frame starting at base 1. Relative to germline, V is 4 bases shorter and J is 6 bases shorter, with 13 bases between their ends. Points on this clone: The antigen it binds to is not known. No base-level quality is on record; no much larger clone is a single base apart.

Sequences were obtained from PBMCs. The TCR sequence derives from a man in his fifties or sixties in good health and CMV-seronegative. The rearranged chain carries TRBV10-3 and TRBJ2-7; 7 matching bases give a weak D call of TRBD1. The CDR3 protein sequence reads: CAISGHRGGEQYF. Read as DNA, the sequence is TGTGCCATCAGTGGGCACAGGGGAGGCGAGCAGTACTTC.